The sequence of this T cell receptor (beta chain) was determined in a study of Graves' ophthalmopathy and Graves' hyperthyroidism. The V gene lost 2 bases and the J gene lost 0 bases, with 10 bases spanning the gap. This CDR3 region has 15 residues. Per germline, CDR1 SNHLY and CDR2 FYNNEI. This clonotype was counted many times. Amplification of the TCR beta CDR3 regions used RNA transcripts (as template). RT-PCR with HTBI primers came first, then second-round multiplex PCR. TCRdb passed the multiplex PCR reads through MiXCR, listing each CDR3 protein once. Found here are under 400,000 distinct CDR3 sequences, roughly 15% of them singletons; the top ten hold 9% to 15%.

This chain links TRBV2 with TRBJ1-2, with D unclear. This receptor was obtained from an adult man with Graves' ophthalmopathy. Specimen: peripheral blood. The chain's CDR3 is CASSEIGSANYGYTF. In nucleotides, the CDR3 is TGTGCCAGCAGTGAAATAGGCAGCGCTAACTATGGCTACACCTTC. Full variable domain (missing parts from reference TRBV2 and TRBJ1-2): EPEVTQTPSHQVTQMGQEVILRCVPISNHLYFYWYRQILGQKVEFLVSFYNNEISEKSEIFDDQFSVERPDGSNFTLKIRSTKLEDSAMYFCASSEIGSANYGYTFGSGTRLTVV.